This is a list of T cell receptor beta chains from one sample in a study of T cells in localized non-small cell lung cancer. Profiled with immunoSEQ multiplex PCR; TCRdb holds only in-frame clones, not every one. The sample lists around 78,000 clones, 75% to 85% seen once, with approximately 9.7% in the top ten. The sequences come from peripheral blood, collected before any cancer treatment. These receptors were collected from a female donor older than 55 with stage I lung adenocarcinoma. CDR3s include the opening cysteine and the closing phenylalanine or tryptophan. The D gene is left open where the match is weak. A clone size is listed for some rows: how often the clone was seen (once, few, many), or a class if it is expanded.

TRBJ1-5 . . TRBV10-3 CATTPPGSNQPQHF TGTGCCACCACGCCCCCAGGTAGCAATCAGCCCCAGCATTTT
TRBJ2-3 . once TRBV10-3 CAISEATDTQYF TGTGCCATCAGTGAGGCGACAGATACGCAGTATTTT
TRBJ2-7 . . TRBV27 CASSRGIGYEQYF TGTGCCAGTTCTAGGGGGATAGGCTACGAGCAGTACTTC
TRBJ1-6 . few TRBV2 CASRRGDNSPLHF TGTGCCAGCAGAAGGGGAGATAATTCACCCCTCCACTTT
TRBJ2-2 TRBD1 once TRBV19 CASSPEDRVAGELFF TGTGCCAGTAGTCCCGAGGACAGGGTTGCCGGGGAGCTGTTTTTT
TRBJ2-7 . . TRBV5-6 CASSLLGPGNYEQYF TGTGCCAGCAGCTTGTTGGGGCCAGGTAATTACGAGCAGTACTTC
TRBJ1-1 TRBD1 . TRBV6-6 CASSLQGAMNTEAFF TGTGCCAGCAGTTTACAGGGGGCGATGAACACTGAAGCTTTCTTT
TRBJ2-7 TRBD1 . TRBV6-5 CASSYEGARDYEQYF TGTGCCAGCAGTTACGAGGGGGCGAGGGACTACGAGCAGTACTTC
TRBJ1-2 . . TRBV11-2 CASSLVLAASGYTF TGTGCCAGCAGCTTAGTCCTTGCGGCGAGCGGCTACACCTTC
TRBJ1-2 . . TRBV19 CASSIVLWGEFGGYTF TGTGCCAGTAGTATAGTTCTTTGGGGGGAGTTTGGCGGCTACACCTTC
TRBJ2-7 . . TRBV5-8 CASSLAGAKGYEQYF TGTGCCAGCAGCTTGGCCGGGGCTAAGGGGTACGAGCAGTACTTC
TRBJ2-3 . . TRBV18 CASSETGIWDTDTQYF TGTGCCAGCTCAGAAACAGGGATTTGGGACACAGATACGCAGTATTTT
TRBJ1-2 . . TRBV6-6 CASSSSANYGYTF TGTGCCAGCAGTTCTTCCGCAAACTATGGCTACACCTTC
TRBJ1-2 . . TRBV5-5 CASNRDNNYGYTF TGTGCCAGCAACCGGGACAATAACTATGGCTACACCTTC
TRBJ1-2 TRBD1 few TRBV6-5 CASRWRQGIGYTF TGTGCCAGCCGGTGGAGACAGGGTATTGGCTACACCTTC
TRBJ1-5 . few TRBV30 CAWSAMAHNQPQHF TGTGCCTGGAGTGCAATGGCCCACAATCAGCCCCAGCATTTT
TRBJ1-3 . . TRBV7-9 CASSSQPSGVSGNTIYF TGTGCCAGCAGCTCACAACCGAGCGGGGTCTCTGGAAACACCATATATTTT
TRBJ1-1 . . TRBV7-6 CASSPGPNTEAFF TGTGCCAGCAGCCCCGGACCGAACACTGAAGCTTTCTTT
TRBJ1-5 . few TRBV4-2 CASSQEGGGNQPQHF TGTGCCAGCAGCCAGGAAGGGGGAGGGAATCAGCCCCAGCATTTT
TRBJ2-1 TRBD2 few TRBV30 CAWSVRGGISYNEQFF TGTGCCTGGAGTGTACGGGGAGGGATCTCCTACAATGAGCAGTTCTTC
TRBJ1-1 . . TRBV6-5 CASSKSTSPREAFF TGTGCCAGCAGTAAGTCCACATCCCCGCGTGAAGCTTTCTTT
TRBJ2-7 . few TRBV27 CASSVRDALGTYEQYF TGTGCCAGCAGTGTAAGGGACGCCCTGGGGACCTACGAGCAGTACTTC
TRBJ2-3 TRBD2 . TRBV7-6 CASSSVAGSTDTQYF TGTGCCAGCAGCTCCGTAGCGGGGAGCACAGATACGCAGTATTTT
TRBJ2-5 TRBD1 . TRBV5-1 CASSQFPGTGGQETQYF TGCGCCAGCAGCCAGTTCCCCGGGACAGGGGGTCAAGAGACCCAGTACTTC
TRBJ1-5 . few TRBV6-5 CASRLNSNQPQHF TGTGCCAGCAGGTTAAATAGCAATCAGCCCCAGCATTTT
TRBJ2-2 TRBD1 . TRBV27 CASTRGGQYTGELFF TGTGCCAGCACCCGAGGGGGACAGTACACCGGGGAGCTGTTTTTT
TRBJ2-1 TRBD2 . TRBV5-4 CASSLGALAGTSNEQFF TGTGCCAGCAGCTTGGGGGCATTAGCGGGGACTTCCAATGAGCAGTTCTTC
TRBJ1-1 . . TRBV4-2 CASSQNGGAEAFF TGTGCCAGCAGCCAAAATGGGGGCGCAGAAGCTTTCTTT
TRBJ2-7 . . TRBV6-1 CASRSTDTYEQYF TGTGCCAGCAGGTCGACGGATACCTACGAGCAGTACTTC
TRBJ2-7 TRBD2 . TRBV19 CASSKTSDVRPYEQYF TGTGCCAGTAGTAAAACTAGCGACGTACGCCCCTACGAGCAGTACTTC
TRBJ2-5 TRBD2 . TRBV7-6 CASSSSGSRQETQYF TGTGCCAGCAGCTCTAGCGGGAGTCGACAAGAGACCCAGTACTTC
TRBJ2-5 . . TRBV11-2 CASSSGRRGQETQYF TGTGCCAGCAGCTCCGGACGACGCGGACAAGAGACCCAGTACTTC
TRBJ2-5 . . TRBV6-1 CASSGSEKETQYF TGTGCCAGCAGTGGATCCGAAAAAGAGACCCAGTACTTC
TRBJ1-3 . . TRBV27 CASSMTWGQGNTIYF TGTGCCAGCAGTATGACTTGGGGACAAGGAAACACCATATATTTT
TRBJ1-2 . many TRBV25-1 CASSEAGNGYTF TGTGCCAGCAGTGAAGCTGGGAATGGCTACACCTTC
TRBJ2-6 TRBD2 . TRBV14 CASSQILAGVAGANVLTF TGTGCCAGCAGCCAAATCCTAGCGGGAGTTGCTGGGGCCAACGTCCTGACTTTC
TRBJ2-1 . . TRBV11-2 CASSSLAGRNEQFF TGTGCCAGCAGCTCACTCGCGGGGCGCAATGAGCAGTTCTTC
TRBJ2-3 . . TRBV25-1 CASSDRADTQYF TGTGCCAGCAGTGACAGGGCCGATACGCAGTATTTT
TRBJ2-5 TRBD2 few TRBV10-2 CASKSGGAQETQYF TGCGCCAGCAAGAGCGGGGGGGCACAGGAGACCCAGTACTTC
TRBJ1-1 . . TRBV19 CASSMASGSRLGAFF TGTGCCAGTAGTATGGCGTCGGGCAGCCGGCTGGGAGCTTTCTTT
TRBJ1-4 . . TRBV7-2 CASRSGAGYEKLFF TGTGCCAGCAGATCAGGGGCGGGCTATGAAAAACTGTTTTTT
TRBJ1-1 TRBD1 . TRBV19 CASSVDRGTEAFF TGTGCCAGTAGCGTCGACAGGGGCACTGAAGCTTTCTTT
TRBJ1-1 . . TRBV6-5 CASRAEAFTEAFF TGTGCCAGCAGGGCGGAGGCTTTCACTGAAGCTTTCTTT
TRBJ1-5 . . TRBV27 CASSLGFIRQPQHF TGTGCCAGCAGTTTGGGTTTTATCAGGCAGCCCCAGCATTTT
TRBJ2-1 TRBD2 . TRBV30 CAWAGVGQFF TGTGCCTGGGCGGGAGTGGGGCAGTTCTTC
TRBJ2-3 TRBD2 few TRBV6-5 CASSYASGGTDTQYF TGTGCCAGCAGTTACGCTAGCGGGGGGACAGATACGCAGTATTTT
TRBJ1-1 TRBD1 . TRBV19 CASEDRAENTEAFF TGTGCCAGTGAGGACAGGGCTGAGAACACTGAAGCTTTCTTT
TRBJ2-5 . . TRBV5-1 CASTVGPVSRETQYF TGCGCCAGCACGGTAGGACCAGTTTCCAGGGAGACCCAGTACTTC